The 27 T cell receptor beta chains below come from one sample, sequenced in a study of immune evolution from preneoplasia to lung adenocarcinoma. Assay used: immunoSEQ multiplex PCR; TCRdb lists only in-frame clones, some missing. The sample shows about 21,000 clones, about 79% of them seen only once. The sequenced material came from FFPE invasive lung adenocarcinoma tissue. Every receptor here comes from a person aged 55 to 75 with lung adenocarcinoma.

The chain links TRBV9 to TRBJ2-2; D may be TRBD2 (5 bases). Germline V lookup: CDR1 SGDLS, CDR2 YYNGEE. CDR3 length: 16 residues. Between the trimmed V and J ends, which lost 0 bases and 7 bases, there was a span of 16 bases. The CDR3 bases are TGTGCCAGCAGCGTAGTAGCGTCGGGTACGGGCGGGGAGCTGTTTTTT. Protein: CASSVVASGTGGELFF.

This rearrangement joins TRBV18 to TRBJ1-1; 7 bases fit TRBD1. Germline-derived CDR1 and CDR2 are KGHSH and LQKENI. The CDR3 is 15 amino acids. Unmatched junction bases numbered 9, after V lost 3 bases and J lost 5 bases. The DNA for the CDR3 is TGTGCCAGCTCACCTACTCACAGGGGAGGAACTGAAGCTTTCTTT. It is translated as CASSPTHRGGTEAFF. Full variable domain (outside the CDR3, taken from reference TRBV18 and TRBJ1-1): NAGVMQNPRHLVRRRGQEARLRCSPMKGHSHVYWYRQLPEEGLKFMVYLQKENIIDESGMPKERFSAEFPKEGPSILRIQQVVRGDSAAYFCASSPTHRGGTEAFFGQGTRLTVV.

The genes are TRBV28 and TRBJ2-7, with D possibly being TRBD1 or TRBD2 (5 bases each). The CDR3 runs to 16 residues. V lost 4 bases, J lost 3 bases, and 19 bases lay in between. From germline, CDR1 is MDHEN and CDR2 SYDVKM. The CDR3 nucleotides are TGTGCCAGCAGTTCACTACCGGGACGAGGGAACTACGAGCAGTACTTC. This translates into CASSSLPGRGNYEQYF.

Only one count was recorded for this clone. The rearrangement links TRBV19 to TRBJ2-5; a possible D gene is TRBD1 (6 bases). CDR3 length: 14 amino acids. V was shortened by 5 bases and J by 5 bases, with 15 bases between the two germline ends. The V gene's germline CDR1 is LNHDA and CDR2 SQIVND (reference sequence). DNA of the CDR3: TGTGCCAGTAGTGAACAGGGCCGTGGGGAGACCCAGTACTTC. It codes for CASSEQGRGETQYF.

This clone was detected a few times. The V and J genes are TRBV6-1 and TRBJ1-1; TRBD1 might be the D (6 bases). The CDR3 totals 15 residues. V lost 2 bases to trimming and J lost 5 bases, with 15 bases between them. Germline CDR1 and CDR2: MNHNS and SASEGT. In DNA form, the CDR3 reads TGTGCCAGCAGTGAAAATCCAGGGGATCGGACTGAAGCTTTCTTT. Encoded protein: CASSENPGDRTEAFF.

The chain combines TRBV28 with TRBJ2-7, with D unresolved. In germline, CDR1 is MDHEN, CDR2 SYDVKM. Trimming took 3 bases from V and 3 from J, leaving 9 bases between them. The CDR3 spans 13 residues. The DNA of the CDR3 is TGTGCCAGCAGTTTGCTAGGGAACTACGAGCAGTACTTC. This sequence encodes CASSLLGNYEQYF.

This clone has just one count. The chain carries TRBV28 and TRBJ2-1; TRBD2 is a possible D gene (5 bases). In germline, CDR1 is MDHEN, CDR2 SYDVKM. Trimming shortened V by 6 bases and J by 3 bases, and 12 bases separated the two germline ends. This CDR3 has 14 residues. The DNA of the CDR3 is TGTGCCAGCAGCCTCTCGGGAAGCTACAATGAGCAGTTCTTC. Protein product: CASSLSGSYNEQFF.

The CDR3 protein is CASSQVGRGGSEKLFF. CDR3 sequence (DNA): TGCGCCAGCAGCCAAGTTGGAAGGGGCGGTAGTGAAAAACTGTTTTTT. The chain employs TRBV4-3 and TRBJ1-4; maybe TRBD1 (5 bases). Trimming removed 1 base from V and 7 bases from J, with 16 bases in between. The V gene's germline CDR1 is LGHNA and CDR2 YSLEER. This CDR3 region has 16 residues.

This sequence joins TRBV19 and TRBJ2-5; 7 nucleotides agree with TRBD2. With V trimmed by 6 bases and J by 4 bases, 5 bases remained unmatched. Germline assignment: CDR1 LNHDA and CDR2 SQIVND (reference sequence). The CDR3 extends over 13 amino acids. CDR3 in amino acids: CASRSGGGETQYF. For the CDR3, the DNA is TGTGCCAGTAGATCGGGCGGGGGAGAGACCCAGTACTTC.

The chain recombines TRBV2 with TRBJ1-1, with 9 bases lining up with TRBD1. The CDR3 runs 14 residues. With 8 bases clipped from V and 5 bases from J, the junction kept 9 bases outside the gene matches. Per germline, CDR1 SNHLY and CDR2 FYNNEI. The CDR3 reads CASGDRGQGTEAFF. CDR3 DNA sequence: TGTGCCAGCGGGGATAGGGGACAGGGAACTGAAGCTTTCTTT.

The chain uses TRBV5-8 and TRBJ2-2; D not certain. The CDR3 has 12 residues. Trimming took 4 bases from V and 8 from J, leaving 9 bases between them. Germline CDR1 and CDR2: SGHTS and YDEGEE. CDR3 nucleotides: TGTGCCAGCAGCAGTTTTCGTGGGGAGCTGTTTTTT. This translates into CASSSFRGELFF.

V usage is TRBV19 and J usage is TRBJ1-5; D is perhaps TRBD1 (5 bases). Germline CDR1 reads LNHDA; CDR2 reads SQIVND (reference sequence). The V gene lost 2 bases and the J gene lost 7 bases, with 12 bases spanning the gap. This CDR3 is built from 14 residues. The CDR3 region has the DNA TGTGCCAGTAGTATAAGGACTGGACAACAGCCCCAGCATTTT. It translates to CASSIRTGQQPQHF.

The genes are TRBV19 and TRBJ2-5; tentatively, D is TRBD2 (5 bases). Germline CDR1 reads LNHDA; CDR2 reads SQIVND (reference sequence). The CDR3 totals 14 residues. The ends were cut back, 7 bases at V and 0 bases at J, with 12 bases in the middle. The CDR3 sequence: CASTDRENQETQYF. The CDR3 nucleotides read TGTGCCAGTACCGACCGGGAAAACCAAGAGACCCAGTACTTC.

The CDR3, as DNA: TGTGCCAGTAGTACGAGGACAGGCGTGGCTGAAGCTTTCTTT. Amino acids: CASSTRTGVAEAFF. This rearrangement joins TRBV19 to TRBJ1-1, with 7 bases matching TRBD1. The junction had 8 bases not matched to a gene; V was cut back by 4 bases and J by 6 bases. Germline CDR1 is LNHDA and CDR2 is SQIVND (reference sequence). This CDR3 contains 14 residues.

This rearrangement joins TRBV6-5 to TRBJ2-3, with D tentatively TRBD1 or TRBD2 (5 bases each). V was pared by 0 bases and J by 1 base, with 8 bases between. In germline, CDR1 is MNHEY, CDR2 SVGAGI. The length of the CDR3 is 15 residues. The CDR3, as DNA: TGTGCCAGCAGTTACTCCGGGGCACGCACAGATACGCAGTATTTT. Protein product: CASSYSGARTDTQYF.

CDR3 DNA sequence: TGTGCCAGCTCACCCTTAGTGGGGGCCTCCAATAATGAGCAGTTCTTC. Amino acids: CASSPLVGASNNEQFF. The chain has TRBV18 and TRBJ2-1, with D tentatively TRBD1 (6 bases). The CDR3 sequence is 16 residues long. Between the trimmed V and J ends, which lost 3 bases and 7 bases, there was a span of 19 bases. Germline V CDR1 and CDR2: KGHSH, LQKENI.

The genes are TRBV30 and TRBJ2-7; TRBD2 might be the D (7 bases). Germline V CDR1 and CDR2: GTSNPN, SVGIG (reference sequence). This CDR3 comprises 15 residues. V was pared by 3 bases and J by 3 bases, with 18 bases between. The CDR3 bases are TGTGCCTGGAGATCGTGGGAGGGACACCTCTACGAGCAGTACTTC. Translation: CAWRSWEGHLYEQYF.

This clone came up once. The CDR3 DNA is TGCAGCGTTGGCCTAGCGCTAAGCTCCTACAATGAGCAGTTCTTC. This gives the protein CSVGLALSSYNEQFF. The chain recombines TRBV29-1 with TRBJ2-1, with D maybe TRBD2 (6 bases). The CDR3 runs to 15 residues. V lost 4 bases and J lost 0, with 13 bases in between. The germline gives CDR1 SQVTM, CDR2 ANQGSEA.

This clone has more than one count but fewer than ten. The chain couples TRBV7-6 to TRBJ2-2, with a tentative D call TRBD1 (5 bases). Germline CDR1 is SGHVS and CDR2 is FNYEAQ. Trimming removed 5 bases from V and 0 bases from J, with 10 bases in between. The CDR3 length is 15 residues. The CDR3 DNA sequence: TGTGCCAGCAGCACAAGCAGGGCGAACACCGGGGAGCTGTTTTTT. Its translation is CASSTSRANTGELFF.

This clone was counted only a few times. Additional DNA sequences in this sample encode the identical CDR3. The rearrangement links TRBV30 to TRBJ1-2; D is unclear. From germline, CDR1 is GTSNPN and CDR2 SVGIG (reference sequence). The V end was cut by 0 bases, the J end by 4 bases, with 3 bases between. This CDR3 has 11 residues. This chain's CDR3 is CAWSVRYGYTF. The CDR3 DNA is TGTGCCTGGAGTGTCCGCTATGGCTACACCTTC.

The chain couples TRBV6-6 to TRBJ2-7; a possible D gene is TRBD2 (6 bases). Germline-derived CDR1 and CDR2 are MNHNY and SVGAGI (reference sequence). The CDR3 has 13 amino acids. Trimming left V 7 bases short and J 5 bases short, with 15 bases between. CDR3 amino acids: CASKTSAGHEQYF. The CDR3 DNA follows: TGTGCCAGCAAGACTTCAGCGGGCCACGAGCAGTACTTC.

V and J are TRBV5-1 and TRBJ1-2, with TRBD1 matching over 8 bases. Germline CDR1 reads SGHRS; CDR2 reads YFSETQ. The V and J ends lost 4 bases and 2 bases, in that order; junction bases with no gene match: 4. The CDR3 is made up of 14 amino acids. Here the CDR3 reads CASSIGTGNYGYTF. DNA for the CDR3: TGCGCCAGCAGCATAGGGACAGGCAACTATGGCTACACCTTC.

The table lists this clone with a count of one. This chain joins TRBV9 and TRBJ2-1, with 10 bases that match TRBD2. Trimming at V came to 2 bases and at J to 4 bases, leaving 6 bases not matched to a gene. In germline, CDR1 is SGDLS, CDR2 YYNGEE. CDR3 size: 16 residues. The CDR3 spells CASSVSGRRGYNEQFF. Here the CDR3 DNA reads TGTGCCAGCAGCGTTAGCGGGAGGAGGGGGTACAATGAGCAGTTCTTC.

The V and J genes are TRBV2 and TRBJ2-2; D gene unclear. Germline CDR1 SNHLY, CDR2 FYNNEI. The CDR3 has 13 amino acids. Trimming stripped 5 bases from V and 6 bases from J, with 10 bases between. CDR3 sequence: CASSPFPSGELFF. The DNA of the CDR3 is TGTGCCAGCAGTCCTTTCCCCTCCGGGGAGCTGTTTTTT. The whole variable domain, remainder taken from reference TRBV2 and TRBJ2-2, is EPEVTQTPSHQVTQMGQEVILRCVPISNHLYFYWYRQILGQKVEFLVSFYNNEISEKSEIFDDQFSVERPDGSNFTLKIRSTKLEDSAMYFCASSPFPSGELFFGEGSRLTVL.

The table lists this clone with a few counts. This sequence joins TRBV7-2 and TRBJ1-4; D possibly corresponds to TRBD1 (5 bases). Germline values: CDR1 SGHTA, CDR2 FQGNSA. The CDR3 has 18 amino acids. V lost 4 bases and J 0 bases, leaving 18 bases between the germline ends. The CDR3 region has the DNA TGTGCCAGCAGCTCTCGACAGCTAGACAGAGCAACTAATGAAAAACTGTTTTTT. It codes for CASSSRQLDRATNEKLFF.

This clone has only a few counts. CDR3 amino acids: CASSLAQGDRYEQYF. CDR3 DNA: TGCGCCAGCAGCTTGGCTCAGGGTGATCGCTACGAGCAGTACTTC. This sequence joins TRBV5-1 and TRBJ2-7; tentatively, D is TRBD1 (5 bases). Germline CDR1 reads SGHRS; CDR2 reads YFSETQ. The V end was cut by 0 bases, the J end by 3 bases, with 13 bases between. The CDR3 extends over 15 amino acids.

The J gene is TRBJ2-2, the V gene TRBV18; D gene unclear. This CDR3 has 15 amino acids. V shed 6 bases and J shed 4 bases, with 15 bases lying between them. CDR1 is KGHSH and CDR2 is LQKENI in the germline V gene. CDR3 nucleotides: TGTGCCAGCTCGCTCCAAGCGAGTGGCACCGGGGAGCTGTTTTTT. It encodes CASSLQASGTGELFF.